Presented here are 32 T cell receptor beta chains from one specimen sequenced in a study of cytomegalovirus exposure and HLA in healthy donors. The study ran its PCR with 60 Vbeta and 13 Jbeta primers. This table comes from immunoSEQ multiplex PCR, and its TCRdb copy is limited to in-frame clones, with some not included. The sample has around 150,000 clones, about 68% seen once. The sample consisted of PBMCs. The receptors here all came from a human donor in good health.

This clone was recorded a few times. The chain employs TRBV6-4 and TRBJ2-1, with TRBD2 matching 8 bases. V shed 0 bases and J 8 bases; nucleotides not matched to a gene: 9. Looked up from germline, CDR1 is MRHNA and CDR2 is SNTAGT. The CDR3 is made up of 16 amino acids. CDR3: CASSDSGVAGFDEQFF. CDR3 DNA sequence: TGTGCCAGCAGTGACTCCGGGGTAGCGGGATTTGATGAGCAGTTCTTC.

The chain is built from TRBV29-1 and TRBJ2-2; a weak D match, TRBD2 (6 bases). Germline V gene lookup returns CDR1 SQVTM and CDR2 ANQGSEA. The CDR3 length is 14 residues. V lost 4 bases to trimming and J lost 5 bases, with 14 bases between them. The CDR3, as DNA: TGCAGCGTTGGGCGGGGCAGCAGGACCGGGGAGCTGTTTTTT. This codes for CSVGRGSRTGELFF.

J is TRBJ2-1 and V is TRBV7-6; D may be TRBD2 (6 bases). Trimming removed 2 bases at V and 5 bases at J, with 16 bases between. The length of the CDR3 is 16 residues. From germline, CDR1 is SGHVS and CDR2 FNYEAQ. The chain's CDR3 is CASSLMGGFGNNEQFF. For the CDR3, the DNA is TGTGCCAGCAGCTTAATGGGGGGTTTTGGTAACAATGAGCAGTTCTTC.

The rearrangement joins TRBV28 to TRBJ2-3; 8 nucleotides align to TRBD1. Germline CDR1 is MDHEN and CDR2 is SYDVKM. V lost 6 bases, J lost 6 bases, and 5 bases stayed unmatched. CDR3 length: 13 amino acids. CDR3 sequence (DNA): TGTGCCAGCAGCCCGACAGGGGCCGATACGCAGTATTTT. Translation: CASSPTGADTQYF.

This clone was seen only a few times. The chain is built from TRBV5-6 and TRBJ2-7, with 7 bases fitting TRBD2. Germline CDR1 SGHDT, CDR2 YYEEEE. J gave up 3 bases and V 4 bases, and 7 bases lay outside the gene matches. This CDR3 is 14 amino acids long. The CDR3 region is CASSPGTIIYEQYF. In nucleotides, the CDR3 is TGTGCCAGCAGCCCCGGGACTATCATCTACGAGCAGTACTTC.

This clone was seen once. V and J are TRBV7-6 and TRBJ2-1, with 7 bases lining up with TRBD2. After removal of 4 bases from V and 8 bases from J, the junction contained 11 bases not matched to a gene. Germline V lookup: CDR1 SGHVS, CDR2 FNYEAQ. This CDR3 is 15 amino acids long. CDR3 in DNA: TGTGCCAGCAGCTCAACAGGACTAGTAAGCGATGAGCAGTTCTTC. It is translated as CASSSTGLVSDEQFF.

This clone was detected a few times. The chain has TRBV9 and TRBJ2-7, with D tentatively TRBD1 (5 bases). Germline CDR1 SGDLS, CDR2 YYNGEE. This CDR3 is 16 amino acids long. The ends were cut back, 0 bases at V and 5 bases at J, with 18 bases in the middle. Written as DNA, the CDR3 is TGTGCCAGCAGCGTAGCCCCCCAGGAAACAGGTGACGAGCAGTACTTC. Protein: CASSVAPQETGDEQYF.

In its sample, this clone was seen a few times. This chain joins TRBV5-4 and TRBJ2-3, with TRBD1 identical over 8 bases. J lost 6 bases, V lost 3 bases, and 6 bases had no gene match. The CDR3 consists of 14 residues. CDR1 SGHNT and CDR2 YYREEE come from the germline V gene (reference sequence). CDR3 sequence (DNA): TGTGCCAGCAGCTACCAGGGGGCCGATGATACGCAGTATTTT. Translation gives CASSYQGADDTQYF.

The chain employs TRBV5-8 and TRBJ1-2, with a possible D match to TRBD1 (6 bases). The CDR3 extends over 13 amino acids. CDR1 is SGHTS, CDR2 YDEGEE, per germline. Trimming removed 4 bases at V and 3 bases at J, with 10 bases between. The CDR3 nucleotides are TGTGCCAGCAGCGTGGACAGACACTATGGCTACACCTTC. This sequence encodes CASSVDRHYGYTF.

In this sample, this clone turned up a few times. The chain uses TRBV18 and TRBJ1-4; D not certain. CDR3 size: 15 residues. V shed 6 bases and J shed 6 bases, with 17 bases lying between them. Germline lookup yields CDR1 KGHSH and CDR2 LQKENI. DNA for the CDR3: TGTGCCAGCTCCCGGAGAGCGGATCCTGATGAAAAACTGTTTTTT. Protein sequence: CASSRRADPDEKLFF.

The chain has TRBV19 and TRBJ1-5, with D uncertain. Trimming cost V 8 bases and J 3 bases, with 17 bases left between them. Germline V gene sequence: CDR1 LNHDA, CDR2 SQIVND (reference sequence). This CDR3 is built from 15 residues. CDR3 nucleotide sequence: TGTGCCAGTGCCCCAGCAGGAACAAACAATCAGCCCCAGCATTTT. Its protein is CASAPAGTNNQPQHF.

The V and J genes are TRBV5-8 and TRBJ2-5, with D perhaps TRBD1 (6 bases). This CDR3 has 15 amino acids. Germline V gene sequence: CDR1 SGHTS, CDR2 YDEGEE. The V gene lost 0 bases and the J gene lost 2 bases, with 11 bases spanning the gap. CDR3 in DNA: TGTGCCAGCAGCTTGGCTGCAGGGGCTCAAGAGACCCAGTACTTC. Protein sequence: CASSLAAGAQETQYF.

A few counts support this clone. For the CDR3, the DNA is TGCGCCAGCAGCTTGGACAGAAGCCGGATCTACGAGCAGTACTTC. The encoded protein is CASSLDRSRIYEQYF. V and J are TRBV5-1 and TRBJ2-7; D is undetermined. Deletions cut 0 bases from V and 3 bases from J, with 13 bases between. CDR1 and CDR2 (germline): SGHRS, YFSETQ. This CDR3 has 15 residues.

The rearrangement uses TRBV6-1 and TRBJ2-5, with D possibly matching TRBD1 (5 bases). Deletions cut 5 bases from V and 1 base from J, with 11 bases between. The germline gives CDR1 MNHNS, CDR2 SASEGT. The CDR3 contains 14 residues. The CDR3 DNA reads as TGTGCCAGCAGTTTGGAAAGGGGCCAAGAGACCCAGTACTTC. Translation: CASSLERGQETQYF.

This clone was seen only once. Other DNA sequences within the sample encode an identical CDR3. The chain joins TRBV5-1 to TRBJ1-1; D not certain. Per the germline V gene, CDR1 is SGHRS and CDR2 is YFSETQ. The CDR3 has 13 amino acids. Trimming took 0 bases from V and 1 from J, leaving 4 bases between them. The DNA of the CDR3 is TGCGCCAGCAGCTTGGAGCCGAACACTGAAGCTTTCTTT. Its translation is CASSLEPNTEAFF.

The rearrangement joins TRBV7-9 to TRBJ1-2, with D uncertain. Germline V CDR1 and CDR2: SEHNR, FQNEAQ (reference sequence). This CDR3 comprises 14 residues. V was shortened by 1 base and J by 8 bases, with 14 bases between the two germline ends. CDR3 sequence reads: CASSLERGLGGYTF. In DNA, the CDR3 is TGTGCCAGCAGCTTAGAGCGGGGTCTAGGGGGCTACACCTTC. The whole variable domain, remainder taken from reference TRBV7-9 and TRBJ1-2, is DTGVSQNPRHKITKRGQNVTFRCDPISEHNRLYWYRQTLGQGPEFLTYFQNEAQLEKSRLLSDRFSAERPKGSFSTLEIQRTEQGDSAMYLCASSLERGLGGYTFGSGTRLTVV.

The V gene is TRBV11-3, the J gene TRBJ2-7, with 7 bases that match TRBD2. The CDR3 sequence is 15 residues long. CDR1 SGHNT and CDR2 YENEEA come from the germline V gene. V shed 4 bases, J shed 2 bases, and the junction held 8 bases outside the gene matches. CDR3 sequence reads: CASSSHPRGAYEQYF. CDR3 nucleotide sequence: TGTGCCAGCAGCTCGCACCCCCGGGGGGCCTACGAGCAGTACTTC.

This clone has only a few counts. The chain has TRBV9 and TRBJ2-7; TRBD2 matches at 7 bases. The germline V gene has CDR1 SGDLS and CDR2 YYNGEE. Trimming cost V 2 bases and J 5 bases; bases outside gene matches: 10. This CDR3 region has 15 residues. CDR3 coding DNA: TGTGCCAGCAGCGTGGGGGGGTCCGGGCGTGACGAGCAGTACTTC. Translated, it gives CASSVGGSGRDEQYF. The whole variable domain, remainder taken from reference TRBV9 and TRBJ2-7, is DSGVTQTPKHLITATGQRVTLRCSPRSGDLSVYWYQQSLDQGLQFLIQYYNGEERAKGNILERFSAQQFPDLHSELNLSSLELGDSALYFCASSVGGSGRDEQYFGPGTRLTVT.

The chain joins TRBV27 to TRBJ2-1; 8 bases fit TRBD2. The CDR3 is 16 amino acids. Germline-derived CDR1 and CDR2 are MNHEY and SMNVEV (reference sequence). The junction had 6 bases not matched to a gene; V was cut back by 5 bases and J by 0 bases. The CDR3 DNA is TGTGCCAGCAGTACGTTACTAGCGGTCTCCTACAATGAGCAGTTCTTC. As protein: CASSTLLAVSYNEQFF.

This chain uses TRBV19 with TRBJ2-2; unclear D gene. Germline V CDR1 and CDR2: LNHDA, SQIVND (reference sequence). The V gene lost 5 bases and the J gene lost 6 bases, with 13 bases spanning the gap. CDR3 length: 14 amino acids. The CDR3 sequence: CASSPEINPGELFF. CDR3 sequence (DNA): TGTGCCAGTAGTCCCGAGATCAACCCCGGGGAGCTGTTTTTT.

The rearrangement joins TRBV5-6 to TRBJ2-5; D is perhaps TRBD2 (6 bases). The length of the CDR3 is 16 residues. CDR1 and CDR2 from the germline V gene are SGHDT and YYEEEE. V lost 4 bases to trimming and J lost 4 bases, with 20 bases between them. As DNA, the CDR3 is TGTGCCAGCAGCAAAGCCAGGGTCGGGGGTCTAGAGACCCAGTACTTC. It specifies CASSKARVGGLETQYF.

The chain recombines TRBV29-1 with TRBJ2-7; 10 positions agree with TRBD1. Germline values: CDR1 SQVTM, CDR2 ANQGSEA. The CDR3 consists of 14 residues. J lost 3 bases, V lost 6 bases, and 8 bases had no gene match. The CDR3 is CSVLGTGDRYEQYF. The CDR3 coding sequence is TGCAGCGTCTTAGGGACAGGGGACCGCTACGAGCAGTACTTC.

The chain carries TRBV9 and TRBJ1-5; D is ambiguous. The CDR3 spans 13 residues. The V gene lost 2 bases and the J gene lost 11 bases, with 14 bases spanning the gap. CDR1 is SGDLS and CDR2 is YYNGEE in the germline V gene. The CDR3 sequence is CASSVGPAGAQHF. The CDR3 DNA follows: TGTGCCAGCAGCGTTGGGCCCGCCGGGGCCCAGCATTTT.

This chain joins TRBV5-1 and TRBJ2-5; 13 bases align to TRBD2. The J call is doubtful: the DNA matches TRBJ2-7 better. CDR1 and CDR2 (germline): SGHRS, YFSETQ. The CDR3 length is 18 residues. The CDR3 sequence: CASSPRGPTSGRTYEQYF. The CDR3 nucleotides read TGCGCCAGCAGCCCCCGGGGCCCGACTAGCGGGAGGACCTACGAGCAGTACTTC.

This clone has just a few counts. One end of the junction fails to match germline, which may point to a read error. CDR3 protein: CASSEGQGGVYGYPF. In DNA, the CDR3 is TGCGCCAGCAGTGAGGGACAGGGGGGAGTCTATGGCTACCCCTTC. The chain couples TRBV5-1 to TRBJ1-2; TRBD1 agrees at 11 bases. The CDR3 runs 15 residues. CDR1 is SGHRS and CDR2 is YFSETQ in the germline V gene. The whole variable domain, filled in from reference TRBV5-1 and TRBJ1-2, reads KAGVTQTPRYLIKTRGQQVTLSCSPISGHRSVSWYQQTPGQGLQFLFEYFSETQRNKGNFPGRFSGRQFSNSRSEMNVSTLELGDSALYLCASSEGQGGVYGYPFGSGTRLTVV.

V is TRBV27 and J is TRBJ2-5, with a possible D match to TRBD2 (6 bases). V was clipped by 5 bases and J by 3 bases, with 16 bases between them. This CDR3 region has 15 residues. CDR1 MNHEY and CDR2 SMNVEV come from the germline V gene (reference sequence). The DNA of the CDR3 is TGTGCCAGCAGTCCTTCGGGTTGGGGGGAAGAGACCCAGTACTTC. Protein product: CASSPSGWGEETQYF.

This chain connects TRBV6-6 to TRBJ2-1, with TRBD1 matching 8 bases. The CDR3 length is 15 residues. V lost 0 bases, J lost 8 bases, and 6 bases stayed unmatched. The germline CDR1 and CDR2 sequences are MNHNY and SVGAGI (reference sequence). This CDR3 is CASSYSPDRGDEQFF. CDR3 coding DNA: TGTGCCAGCAGTTACTCCCCTGACAGGGGTGATGAGCAGTTCTTC.

The chain employs TRBV28 and TRBJ1-5; 9 bases are a match to TRBD1. Looked up from germline, CDR1 is MDHEN and CDR2 is SYDVKM. The CDR3 extends over 15 amino acids. J was trimmed by 6 bases and V by 6 bases; bases with no gene match: 9. CDR3 nucleotide sequence: TGTGCCAGCAGGCCTCAGACAGGGGGATTTCAGCCCCAGCATTTT. It codes for CASRPQTGGFQPQHF.

The CDR3 spells CASSDLARAKNIQYF. DNA of the CDR3: TGTGCCAGCAGTGATTTGGCCCGAGCCAAAAACATTCAGTACTTC. This sequence joins TRBV6-1 and TRBJ2-4; D ambiguous. V dropped 3 bases and J dropped 0 bases, with 9 bases sitting between them. Germline V CDR1 and CDR2: MNHNS, SASEGT. The CDR3 length is 15 residues.

The chain combines TRBV6-5 with TRBJ2-3; 13 positions agree with TRBD2. V lost 4 bases and J lost 4; bases outside the gene matches: 2. CDR1 is MNHEY and CDR2 is SVGAGI in the germline V gene. The CDR3 loop spans 15 amino acids. The CDR3 protein is CASSLLAGGPDTQYF. CDR3 DNA sequence: TGTGCCAGCAGTTTACTAGCGGGAGGGCCAGATACGCAGTATTTT.

This clone was seen only once. This sequence joins TRBV4-3 and TRBJ2-7; D perhaps matches TRBD2 (5 bases). Germline lookup yields CDR1 LGHNA and CDR2 YSLEER. V dropped 0 bases and J dropped 6 bases, with 15 bases sitting between them. The CDR3 totals 15 residues. The CDR3 is CASSQDRRGLGEQYF. CDR3 nucleotide sequence: TGCGCCAGCAGCCAAGATAGGCGAGGACTCGGCGAGCAGTACTTC.

The genes are TRBV19 and TRBJ2-1, with 11 nucleotides matching TRBD2. There are 18 residues in the CDR3. The J segment lost 2 bases and the V segment lost 5 bases, leaving 11 bases of the junction unmatched. Germline CDR1 is LNHDA and CDR2 is SQIVND (reference sequence). The CDR3 spells CASSPLIAGGRPYNEQFF. The CDR3 DNA is TGTGCCAGTAGTCCCCTGATAGCGGGAGGGAGACCCTACAATGAGCAGTTCTTC.